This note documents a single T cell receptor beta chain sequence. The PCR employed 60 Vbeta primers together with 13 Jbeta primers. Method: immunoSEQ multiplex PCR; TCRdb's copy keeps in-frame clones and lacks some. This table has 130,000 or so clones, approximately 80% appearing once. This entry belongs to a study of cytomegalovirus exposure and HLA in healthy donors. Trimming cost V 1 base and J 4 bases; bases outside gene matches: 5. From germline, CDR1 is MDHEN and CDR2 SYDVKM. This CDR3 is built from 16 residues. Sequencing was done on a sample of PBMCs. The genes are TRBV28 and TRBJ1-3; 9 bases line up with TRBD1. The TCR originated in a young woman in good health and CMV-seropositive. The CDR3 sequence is CASSLLQGAPGNTIYF. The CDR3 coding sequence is TGTGCCAGCAGTTTATTACAGGGGGCGCCCGGAAACACCATATATTTT.